The 8 T cell receptor beta chains listed next were all sequenced from one sample in a study of blood T cell repertoires in COVID-19. The method was immunoSEQ multiplex PCR; TCRdb's version includes in-frame clones alone and lacks a portion of them. The sample has 62,000 or so clones, 75% to 90% seen once. What was sequenced was peripheral blood. These receptors were obtained from a man aged 50 or older with active COVID-19.

The rearrangement joins TRBV10-3 to TRBJ2-7, with 7 bases identical to TRBD1. Germline V gives CDR1 ENHRY, CDR2 SYGVKD. V gave up 1 base and J gave up 5 bases; unmatched junction bases: 14. The CDR3 sequence is 17 residues long. CDR3: CAISEFLDRVGRHEQYF. The CDR3 DNA is TGTGCCATCAGTGAGTTTTTAGACAGGGTGGGCAGGCACGAGCAGTACTTC.

The chain uses TRBV9 and TRBJ2-3; D unclear. The CDR3 consists of 14 residues. The germline CDR1 and CDR2 sequences are SGDLS and YYNGEE. Between the trimmed V and J ends, which lost 3 bases and 5 bases, there was a span of 13 bases. The CDR3 protein is CASSDSKEVDTQYF. CDR3 in DNA: TGTGCCAGCAGCGATAGCAAAGAGGTAGATACGCAGTATTTT.

This clone is deemed large (0.1 to 1%). This sequence joins TRBV18 and TRBJ2-2, with 9 bases lining up with TRBD1. The CDR3 contains 14 residues. Germline V gene sequence: CDR1 KGHSH, CDR2 LQKENI. The ends lost 4 bases at V and 6 bases at J; junction bases unmatched: 3. Written as DNA, the CDR3 is TGTGCCAGCTCACGGACAGGGGTGGCCGGGGAGCTGTTTTTT. Translation: CASSRTGVAGELFF.

The chain joins TRBV7-6 to TRBJ1-4; weak D call: TRBD1 (6 bases). Germline CDR1 SGHVS, CDR2 FNYEAQ. This CDR3 is built from 15 residues. V was cut by 2 bases and J by 5 bases, with 12 bases left in between. The CDR3 sequence is CASSLQKGGNEKLFF. DNA of the CDR3: TGTGCCAGCAGCTTACAGAAGGGGGGGAATGAAAAACTGTTTTTT.

This sequence joins TRBV5-1 and TRBJ1-1; D not resolved. Deletions cut 9 bases from V and 2 bases from J, with 14 bases between. The germline CDR1 and CDR2 sequences are SGHRS and YFSETQ. CDR3 length: 13 residues. The CDR3 nucleotides are TGCGCCACCGGGAGAAACAGAAACACTGAAGCTTTCTTT. It is translated as CATGRNRNTEAFF.

The V call is TRBV10-3, the J call TRBJ1-4, with TRBD1 matching over 12 bases. The germline CDR1 and CDR2 sequences are ENHRY and SYGVKD. The CDR3 has 17 amino acids. Losses at the gene ends were 6 bases for V and 0 bases for J; bases not matched to a gene: 5. This CDR3 is CAIRSGTGGATNEKLFF. The CDR3 bases are TGTGCCATCAGGTCCGGGACAGGGGGCGCAACTAATGAAAAACTGTTTTTT.

This chain joins TRBV6-5 and TRBJ1-5; D perhaps matches TRBD1 (6 bases). Trimming cost V 2 bases and J 5 bases, with 13 bases left between them. The V gene's germline CDR1 is MNHEY and CDR2 SVGAGI. This CDR3 spans 15 amino acids. CDR3 protein: CASSYRKGGDQPQHF. The CDR3 DNA reads as TGTGCCAGCAGTTACAGGAAAGGGGGGGATCAGCCCCAGCATTTT.

This clone was seen just once. The chain carries TRBV5-6 and TRBJ2-1; D might be TRBD2 (5 bases). V lost 3 bases to trimming and J lost 7 bases, with 11 bases between them. CDR3 size: 13 residues. CDR1 is SGHDT, CDR2 YYEEEE, per germline. DNA for the CDR3: TGTGCCAGCAGCTCGGACTCCAATAATGAGCAGTTCTTC. This codes for CASSSDSNNEQFF.